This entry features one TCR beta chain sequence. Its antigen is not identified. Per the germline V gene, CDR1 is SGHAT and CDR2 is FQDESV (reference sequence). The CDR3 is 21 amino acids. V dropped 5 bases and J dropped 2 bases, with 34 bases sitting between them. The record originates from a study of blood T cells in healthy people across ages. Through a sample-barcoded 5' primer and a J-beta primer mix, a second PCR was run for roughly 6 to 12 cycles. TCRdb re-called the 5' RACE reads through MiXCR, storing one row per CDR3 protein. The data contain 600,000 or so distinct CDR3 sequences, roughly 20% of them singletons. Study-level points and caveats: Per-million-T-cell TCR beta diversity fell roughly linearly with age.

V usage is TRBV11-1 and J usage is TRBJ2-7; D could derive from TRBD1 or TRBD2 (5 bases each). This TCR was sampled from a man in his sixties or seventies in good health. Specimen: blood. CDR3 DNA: TGTGCCAGCAGCCCACTTGTTGTTACCTTGAATGCGACGGGGACCACCTACGAGCAGTACTTC. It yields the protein CASSPLVVTLNATGTTYEQYF.